This TCR beta chain was captured by sequencing in a study of read filtering for tumor transcriptome and immune sequencing. Study in general: RNA-seq yielded only roughly 80 to 1,300 TCR reads, IR-seq about 4.05 to 11 million.

Notes on this clonotype: What it recognizes is unknown.

Overall study results and limits: The CD138-negative fraction was mixed bone marrow immune cells, not pure T cells.

The CDR3 spans 13 residues. Germline trimming cut 5 bases from V and 5 bases from J; bases unmatched to any gene: 6. Looked up from germline, CDR1 is SQVTM and CDR2 is ANQGSEA. From 300 to 450 ng of RNA, a library with molecular barcoded alpha/delta and beta/gamma adaptors was made. MiXCR, applied by TCRdb to the reads, yields one record per CDR3 protein. The table has tens of thousands of distinct CDR3 sequences, roughly an eighth seen once; the top ten hold 25% to 35%. This receptor was obtained from a donor at least 40 years old with multiple myeloma. This chain links TRBV29-1 with TRBJ2-5; 9 nucleotides match TRBD1. Material: a population of CD138-negative cells sorted from bone marrow. DNA for the CDR3: TGCAGCGTTCGGGGACAGGGCGCCGAGACCCAGTACTTC. Protein: CSVRGQGAETQYF.